This is a list of T cell receptor beta chains from one sample in a study of CD8+ T cells in alopecia areata. Some clones are missing from TCRdb's copy, which holds only in-frame ones; the method was immunoSEQ multiplex PCR. Of approximately 160,000 clones listed, around three fifths were seen once; the top ten hold around 14%. The material was CD4+ T cells sorted from blood, obtained at week 24, from a patient treated with tofacitinib. The source of these receptors is a human donor with alopecia areata. CDR3s include the opening cysteine and the closing phenylalanine or tryptophan. The order of the fields is J gene, V gene, D gene, clone size, CDR3 protein, CDR3 DNA. The D gene is left open where the match is weak. Rows may omit the clone size; those that give it use once, few, many or a size class.

TRBJ1-1 | TRBV5-1 | NA | NA | CASSFRGEAFF | TGCGCCAGCAGCTTTCGGGGTGAAGCTTTCTTT
TRBJ2-1 | TRBV7-2 | NA | NA | CASSLAGGPTNEQFF | TGTGCCAGCAGCTTAGCGGGGGGGCCTACTAATGAGCAGTTCTTC
TRBJ2-5 | TRBV29-1 | TRBD2 | NA | CSSGTSGGTQETQYF | TGCAGCTCCGGTACTAGCGGGGGGACTCAAGAGACCCAGTACTTC
TRBJ1-2 | TRBV30 | NA | NA | CAWSVPGLLPTF | TGTGCCTGGAGTGTCCCGGGGCTGCTTCCCACCTTC
TRBJ1-2 | TRBV18 | NA | NA | CASSPEIGYGYTF | TGTGCCAGCTCACCAGAAATTGGCTATGGCTACACCTTC
TRBJ2-3 | TRBV5-1 | NA | NA | CASSLRSVTLDTQYF | TGCGCCAGCAGCTTGAGGTCCGTAACTCTTGATACGCAGTATTTT
TRBJ2-1 | TRBV20-1 | TRBD2 | NA | CSAGTMTQFF | TGCAGTGCGGGGACTATGACACAGTTCTTC
TRBJ2-3 | TRBV7-2 | NA | NA | CASSLNAFVRADTQYF | TGTGCCAGCAGCTTAAATGCCTTCGTTCGGGCAGATACGCAGTATTTT
TRBJ2-5 | TRBV14 | TRBD1 | NA | CASSQDRTIDTGEETQYF | TGTGCCAGCAGCCAAGACCGGACCATCGACACAGGGGAAGAGACCCAGTACTTC
TRBJ2-7 | TRBV6-5 | TRBD2 | NA | CASSQGTSSYEQYF | TGTGCCAGCAGCCAGGGGACTAGCTCCTACGAGCAGTACTTC
TRBJ1-6 | TRBV29-1 | TRBD1 | few | CSVWTGGNSPLHF | TGCAGCGTTTGGACAGGGGGAAATTCACCCCTCCACTTT
TRBJ2-5 | TRBV7-9 | NA | NA | CASSLLETQYF | TGTGCCAGCAGCTTACTGGAGACCCAGTACTTC
TRBJ1-4 | TRBV30 | NA | NA | CALVRTSRKLFF | TGTGCCCTAGTCCGGACTTCGAGAAAACTGTTTTTT
TRBJ1-1 | TRBV5-1 | NA | NA | CASSLDRLNTEAFF | TGCGCCAGCAGCTTGGACAGATTGAACACTGAAGCTTTCTTT
TRBJ1-4 | TRBV25-1 | NA | NA | CASSNRQRNEKLFF | TGTGCCAGCAGTAATCGACAGCGTAATGAAAAACTGTTTTTT
TRBJ1-2 | TRBV29-1 | NA | NA | CSVANRANGYTF | TGCAGCGTTGCGAACAGGGCGAATGGCTACACCTTC
TRBJ2-5 | TRBV10-3 | NA | NA | CATSRDGMKETQYF | TGTGCCACGAGCCGGGACGGCATGAAAGAGACCCAGTACTTC
TRBJ2-7 | TRBV6-1 | NA | NA | CASSKGTGSYLAYEQYF | TGTGCCAGCAGTAAAGGGACCGGATCGTACCTAGCCTACGAGCAGTACTTC
TRBJ1-6 | TRBV30 | NA | NA | CALQGSNSPLHF | TGTGCCTTACAGGGATCTAATTCACCCCTCCACTTT
TRBJ1-2 | TRBV11-2 | NA | NA | CASSLESYGYTF | TGTGCCAGCAGCTTAGAATCGTATGGCTACACCTTC